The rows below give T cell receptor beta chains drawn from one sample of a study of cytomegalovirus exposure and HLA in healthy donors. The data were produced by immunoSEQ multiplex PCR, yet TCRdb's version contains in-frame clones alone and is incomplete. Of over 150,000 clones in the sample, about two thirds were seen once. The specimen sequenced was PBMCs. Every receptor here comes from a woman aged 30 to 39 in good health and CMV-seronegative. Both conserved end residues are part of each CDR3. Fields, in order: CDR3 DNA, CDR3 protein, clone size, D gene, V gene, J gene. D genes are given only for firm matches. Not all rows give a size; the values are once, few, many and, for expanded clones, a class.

TGTGCCAGCAGAAGCGGACAGGGGGTAAATGAAAAACTGTTTTTT	CASRSGQGVNEKLFF	NA	TRBD1	TRBV6-5	TRBJ1-4
TGTGCCACCAGCAGACGTCGGGGTGGCACAAATCAGCCCCAGCATTTT	CATSRRRGGTNQPQHF	NA	NA	TRBV15	TRBJ1-5
TGTGCCAGCAGCACGGGGCCGGGGGGTGAGCAGTTCTTC	CASSTGPGGEQFF	NA	TRBD2	TRBV7-3	TRBJ2-1
TGTGCCAGCAGGACCGGGACAGACAACACTGAAGCTTTCTTT	CASRTGTDNTEAFF	NA	TRBD1	TRBV6-1	TRBJ1-1
TGTGCCAGCAGTCCTTCCCAACAGGGTGCAGATACGCAGTATTTT	CASSPSQQGADTQYF	once	NA	TRBV6-4	TRBJ2-3
TGTGCCAGCGGGACAGGGGTCGGGGGCTACACCTTC	CASGTGVGGYTF	NA	TRBD1	TRBV9	TRBJ1-2
TGTGCCACCAGCAGAGATCCGGGGGGGTACACAGATACGCAGTATTTT	CATSRDPGGYTDTQYF	NA	TRBD2	TRBV15	TRBJ2-3
TGTGCCAGCAGCTTAGAGGAACAAGAGACCCAGTACTTC	CASSLEEQETQYF	NA	NA	TRBV7-3	TRBJ2-5
TGTGCCAGCAGCTTAGCGACAGGCGGGCGGTCGATTCAGCCCCAGCATTTT	CASSLATGGRSIQPQHF	NA	NA	TRBV7-9	TRBJ1-5
TGTGCCACCAACAGGCCTTTGGGGGGTGGTGAGCAGTTCTTC	CATNRPLGGGEQFF	once	NA	TRBV2	TRBJ2-1
TGCGCCAGCAGTGCGCAGGGTGGGGTGGGAACAGATACGCAGTATTTT	CASSAQGGVGTDTQYF	NA	NA	TRBV5-1	TRBJ2-3
TGTGCCAGTAGTTCTGGGACAGGGCCCTACGAGCAGTACTTC	CASSSGTGPYEQYF	NA	TRBD1	TRBV19	TRBJ2-7
TGTGCCTGCAATGGACAGCAGAGCGGAGCGCAGTATTTT	CACNGQQSGAQYF	NA	NA	TRBV30	TRBJ2-3
TGTGCCAGCTCACCTCCCCGGGACAGAACCTACAATGAGCAGTTCTTC	CASSPPRDRTYNEQFF	NA	TRBD1	TRBV18	TRBJ2-1
TGTGCCAGCCACCCTAACTCCAATGAGCAGTTCTTC	CASHPNSNEQFF	NA	NA	TRBV5-5	TRBJ2-1
TGTGCCAGCACCAGAAATAGCGGGTCACAAGAGACCCAGTACTTC	CASTRNSGSQETQYF	NA	TRBD2	TRBV6-1	TRBJ2-5
TGTGCCAGCTCACGGGACAGAAATTCACCCCTCCACTTT	CASSRDRNSPLHF	NA	TRBD1	TRBV18	TRBJ1-6
TGTGCCAGCAGCGTAGCTGTCCTAGCGGGGGACTCCAGCACAGATACGCAGTATTTT	CASSVAVLAGDSSTDTQYF	NA	TRBD2	TRBV9	TRBJ2-3
TGTGCCATCAGTGAGCTTGTCTATGGCTACACCTTC	CAISELVYGYTF	NA	NA	TRBV10-3	TRBJ1-2
TGTGCCAGCAGCTTGATGGCGGGCGGCGAATGGGAGCAGTTCTTC	CASSLMAGGEWEQFF	NA	NA	TRBV5-4	TRBJ2-1
TGTGCCAGCACCCTGGGAATGGGACTCCAGAACACTGAAGCTTTCTTT	CASTLGMGLQNTEAFF	few	NA	TRBV28	TRBJ1-1
TGTGCCTGGAGTGTCTTACTAGCGGGAAAGTACGAGCAGTACTTC	CAWSVLLAGKYEQYF	few	TRBD2	TRBV30	TRBJ2-7
TGTGCCAGCAGACAAGGAGTAAAGCAGTTCTTC	CASRQGVKQFF	NA	NA	TRBV4-2	TRBJ2-1
TGTGCCAGCAGCCCAGAGACAGGTCTGAACTATGGCTACACCTTC	CASSPETGLNYGYTF	NA	NA	TRBV7-2	TRBJ1-2
TGTGCCAGCAGCTTAGCGGTCGGGAGAGGATGGGATGAGCAGTTCTTC	CASSLAVGRGWDEQFF	NA	NA	TRBV7-2	TRBJ2-1
TGTGCCAGCAGCCAAGCTTCCGGGACAGGGGATGAAAAACTGTTTTTT	CASSQASGTGDEKLFF	NA	TRBD1	TRBV4-2	TRBJ1-4
TGCGCCAGCAGCGCCCCTGGGGGGGCGGTCTACAATGAGCAGTTCTTC	CASSAPGGAVYNEQFF	NA	NA	TRBV4-1	TRBJ2-1
TGTGCCAGCAGTTACGACAGGGTTGGTGGTGGCTACACCTTC	CASSYDRVGGGYTF	NA	TRBD1	TRBV6-5	TRBJ1-2
TGTGCCAGCAGTTACTCGGGGAGGGAGGAGACCCAGTACTTC	CASSYSGREETQYF	NA	TRBD2	TRBV6-5	TRBJ2-5
TGTGCCAGCACCTCCAGGGGTCACGAGCAGTACTTC	CASTSRGHEQYF	NA	NA	TRBV7-9	TRBJ2-7
TGTGCCAGCAGCTCGGACACTTCAACTAATGAAAAACTGTTTTTT	CASSSDTSTNEKLFF	NA	NA	TRBV7-2	TRBJ1-4
TGTGCCAGTAGTATCCGAGGTACCCGACTCTATGGCTACACCTTC	CASSIRGTRLYGYTF	once	NA	TRBV19	TRBJ1-2
TGTGCCAGCAGCTTTGAGTTAGCGGTAGACCAAGAGACCCAGTACTTC	CASSFELAVDQETQYF	NA	NA	TRBV5-8	TRBJ2-5
TGTGCCAGCAGCGTAGCTGGGGGACTAAGCACAGATACGCAGTATTTT	CASSVAGGLSTDTQYF	once	TRBD2	TRBV9	TRBJ2-3
TGCAGCGTTTCCGGACAAGGGATCAACACCATATATTTT	CSVSGQGINTIYF	few	NA	TRBV29-1	TRBJ1-3